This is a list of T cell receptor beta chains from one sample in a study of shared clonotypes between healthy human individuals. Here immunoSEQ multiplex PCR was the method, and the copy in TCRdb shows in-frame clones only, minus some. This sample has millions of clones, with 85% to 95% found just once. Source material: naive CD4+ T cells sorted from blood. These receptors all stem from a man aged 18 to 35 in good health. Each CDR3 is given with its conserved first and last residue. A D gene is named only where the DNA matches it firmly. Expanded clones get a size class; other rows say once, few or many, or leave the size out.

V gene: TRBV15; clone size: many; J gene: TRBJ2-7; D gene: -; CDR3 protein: CATSRDKGGEQYF; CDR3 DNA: TGTGCCACCAGCAGAGATAAGGGAGGCGAGCAGTACTTC
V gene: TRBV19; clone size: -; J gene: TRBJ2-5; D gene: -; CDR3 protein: CATGLGAWAQETQYF; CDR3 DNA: TGTGCCACCGGATTGGGGGCCTGGGCCCAAGAGACCCAGTACTTC
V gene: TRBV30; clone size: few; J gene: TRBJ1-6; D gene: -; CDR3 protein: CAWSVNRFNSPLHF; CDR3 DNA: TGTGCCTGGAGTGTGAACAGGTTTAATTCACCCCTCCACTTT
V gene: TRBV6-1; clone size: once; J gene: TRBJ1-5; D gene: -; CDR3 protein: CASSEALRPQHF; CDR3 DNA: TGTGCCAGCAGTGAAGCGCTCCGGCCCCAGCATTTT
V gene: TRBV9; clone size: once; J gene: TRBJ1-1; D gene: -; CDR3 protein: CASSVEVNTEAFF; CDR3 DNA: TGTGCCAGCAGCGTCGAGGTTAACACTGAAGCTTTCTTT
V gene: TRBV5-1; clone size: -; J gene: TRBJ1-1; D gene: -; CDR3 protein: CASSAGEDTEAFF; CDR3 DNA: TGCGCCAGCAGCGCGGGTGAAGACACTGAAGCTTTCTTT
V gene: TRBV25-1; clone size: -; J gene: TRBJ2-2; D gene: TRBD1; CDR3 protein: CASQDRVHGELFF; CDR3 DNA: TGTGCCAGCCAGGACAGGGTCCACGGGGAGCTGTTTTTT
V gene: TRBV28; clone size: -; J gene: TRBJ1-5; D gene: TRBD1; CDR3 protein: CASSSKDRGPNQPQHF; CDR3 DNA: TGTGCCAGCAGTTCAAAGGACAGGGGCCCAAATCAGCCCCAGCATTTT
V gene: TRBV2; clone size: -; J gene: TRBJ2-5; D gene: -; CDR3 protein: CASSVDSSETQYF; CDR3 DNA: TGTGCCAGCAGTGTGGACAGCTCTGAGACCCAGTACTTC
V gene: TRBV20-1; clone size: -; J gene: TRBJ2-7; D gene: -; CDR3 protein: CSASGSYEQYF; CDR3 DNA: TGCAGTGCTAGTGGTTCCTACGAGCAGTACTTC
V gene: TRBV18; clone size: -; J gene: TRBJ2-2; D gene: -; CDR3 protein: CASSPLGTLNTGELFF; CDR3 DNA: TGTGCCAGCTCACCACTGGGGACACTGAACACCGGGGAGCTGTTTTTT
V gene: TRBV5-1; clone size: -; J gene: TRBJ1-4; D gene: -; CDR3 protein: CASSYDGEKREKLFF; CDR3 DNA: TGCGCCAGCAGCTATGACGGGGAGAAGAGGGAAAAACTGTTTTTT
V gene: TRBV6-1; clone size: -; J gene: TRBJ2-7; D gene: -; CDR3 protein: CASRGEMYEQYF; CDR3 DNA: TGTGCCAGCAGGGGAGAGATGTACGAGCAGTACTTC
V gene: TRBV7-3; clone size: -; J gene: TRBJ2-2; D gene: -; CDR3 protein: CASSDTGNLAGELFF; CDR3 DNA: TGTGCCAGCAGCGATACAGGGAATCTGGCCGGGGAGCTGTTTTTT
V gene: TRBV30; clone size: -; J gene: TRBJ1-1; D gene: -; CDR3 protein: CAWSPDSLNTEAFF; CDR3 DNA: TGTGCCTGGTCTCCGGACAGCTTGAACACTGAAGCTTTCTTT
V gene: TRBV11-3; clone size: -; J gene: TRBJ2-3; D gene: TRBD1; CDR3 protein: CASSNDRGTDTQYF; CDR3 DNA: TGTGCCAGCAGCAACGACAGGGGTACAGATACGCAGTATTTT
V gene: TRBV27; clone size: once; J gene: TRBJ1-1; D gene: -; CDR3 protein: CASSLSIQVNAEAFF; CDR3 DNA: TGTGCCAGCAGTTTATCGATCCAGGTTAACGCTGAAGCTTTCTTT
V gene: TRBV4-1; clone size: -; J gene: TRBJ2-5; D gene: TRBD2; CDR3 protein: CASSGLAGKETQYF; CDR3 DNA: TGCGCCAGCAGCGGGCTAGCGGGTAAAGAGACCCAGTACTTC
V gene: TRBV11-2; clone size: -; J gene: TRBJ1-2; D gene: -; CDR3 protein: CASSLSTGNYGYTF; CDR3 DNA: TGTGCCAGCAGCTTAAGTACAGGGAACTATGGCTACACCTTC
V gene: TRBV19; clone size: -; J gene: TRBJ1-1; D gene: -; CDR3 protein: CASSIRRNTEAFF; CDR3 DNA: TGTGCCAGTAGTATTCGTAGGAACACTGAAGCTTTCTTT
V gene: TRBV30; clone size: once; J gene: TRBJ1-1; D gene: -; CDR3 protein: CAWSRENTEAFF; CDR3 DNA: TGTGCCTGGTCCAGGGAGAACACTGAAGCTTTCTTT
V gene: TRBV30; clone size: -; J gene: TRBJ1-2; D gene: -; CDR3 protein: CAWSNNNYGYTF; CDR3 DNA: TGTGCCTGGTCTAATAATAACTATGGCTACACCTTC
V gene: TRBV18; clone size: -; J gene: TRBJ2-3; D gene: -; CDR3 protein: CASSPYSGTDTQYF; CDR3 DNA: TGTGCCAGCTCACCATACTCAGGGACAGATACGCAGTATTTT